This TCR beta chain is drawn from a study of cytomegalovirus exposure and HLA in healthy donors. General study results and limits: In a later analysis, 15,000 to 20,000 TCR beta sequences were associated with HLA alleles at 0.05 false discovery rate. The authors later linked a missense DCLRE1C variant to TCR beta V- and J-gene trimming.

A remark on this clone: Its target is not known.

Both 60 Vbeta primers and 13 Jbeta primers went into the PCR. Using immunoSEQ multiplex PCR, the repertoire was profiled, and TCRdb retains in-frame clones only, with some absent. The sample has 110,000 to 150,000 clones; about 84% are singletons. Germline V gene lookup returns CDR1 MNHEY and CDR2 SVGAGI. The CDR3 runs to 15 residues. Deletions cut 6 bases from V and 7 bases from J, with 18 bases between. The sample comprised PBMCs. The V call is TRBV6-5, the J call TRBJ1-4; no reliable D call. The receptor was derived from a woman younger than 35 in good health and CMV-seropositive. The CDR3 DNA reads TGTGCCAGCAGGGAACTAGGTCCCAGTGGTGAAAAACTGTTTTTT. Its translation is CASRELGPSGEKLFF.